Listed here are 26 T cell receptor beta chains from one sample, sequenced in a study of OX40 agonist ivuxolimab in advanced cancers. Generated by immunoSEQ multiplex PCR, the TCRdb table keeps only in-frame clones and is missing some. The sample contains 65,000 to 90,000 clones, approximately 85% of which appear only once. The sample here was CD4+ or CD8+ T cells sorted from blood, taken in a trial of the OX40 agonist ivuxolimab. The receptor set was obtained from an adult with an advanced solid tumor such as melanoma, head and neck, liver or kidney cancer.

The V and J genes are TRBV7-9 and TRBJ2-7, with D perhaps matching TRBD1 (5 bases). Per the germline V gene, CDR1 is SEHNR and CDR2 is FQNEAQ (reference sequence). The CDR3 extends over 12 amino acids. With 5 bases removed from V and 5 bases from J, the gap between germline ends came to 10 bases. CDR3 DNA sequence: TGTGCCAGCAGCACCAGGGTGCACGAGCAGTACTTC. Translating it yields CASSTRVHEQYF.

The rearrangement uses TRBV10-3 and TRBJ2-5, with D perhaps being TRBD1 or TRBD2 (5 bases each). CDR3 length: 13 residues. V lost 5 bases and J lost 11, with 18 bases in between. Per the germline V gene, CDR1 is ENHRY and CDR2 is SYGVKD. The CDR3, as DNA: TGTGCCATCAGTTCGACATCCTTGGGGGAGCAGTACTTC. Its translation: CAISSTSLGEQYF.

This CDR3 reads CASSPGSSGNTIYF. CDR3 in DNA: TGCGCCAGCAGCCCGGGTAGCTCTGGAAACACCATATATTTT. The rearrangement uses TRBV5-1 and TRBJ1-3; no clear D. The CDR3 consists of 14 residues. V dropped 4 bases and J dropped 0 bases, with 8 bases sitting between them. Per germline, CDR1 SGHRS and CDR2 YFSETQ.

This chain uses TRBV5-6 with TRBJ2-4; 7 positions agree with TRBD2. Trimming cost V 1 base and J 7 bases; bases outside gene matches: 2. The CDR3 runs to 13 residues. Per the germline V gene, CDR1 is SGHDT and CDR2 is YYEEEE. CDR3 sequence (DNA): TGTGCCAGCAGCTTGATGGGAGGGAACATTCAGTACTTC. It encodes CASSLMGGNIQYF. The variable domain in full, with the rest retrieved from reference TRBV5-6 and TRBJ2-4, is DAGVTQSPTHLIKTRGQQVTLRCSPKSGHDTVSWYQQALGQGPQFIFQYYEEEERQRGNFPDRFSGHQFPNYSSELNVNALLLGDSALYLCASSLMGGNIQYFGAGTRLSVL.

This chain connects TRBV9 to TRBJ1-4; D is unclear. Trimming pared 0 bases from V and 5 bases from J, leaving 11 bases between. The CDR3 has 15 residues. Looked up from germline, CDR1 is SGDLS and CDR2 is YYNGEE. The CDR3 reads CASSVGPFGNEKLFF. CDR3 bases: TGTGCCAGCAGCGTAGGGCCTTTCGGGAATGAAAAACTGTTTTTT.

The rearrangement uses TRBV6-6 and TRBJ1-5; no firm D call. Germline V gene lookup returns CDR1 MNHNY and CDR2 SVGAGI (reference sequence). Trimming took off 5 bases at V and 0 bases at J, with 14 bases between the two ends. The CDR3 covers 16 residues. The CDR3 sequence: CASSLHPEYSNQPQHF. CDR3 coding DNA: TGTGCCAGCAGTCTGCATCCGGAGTATAGCAATCAGCCCCAGCATTTT.

The V gene is TRBV9, the J gene TRBJ1-2; 7 positions agree with TRBD1. Germline values: CDR1 SGDLS, CDR2 YYNGEE. The CDR3 covers 15 residues. Germline trimming cut 4 bases from V and 3 bases from J; bases unmatched to any gene: 9. The CDR3 reads CASSPRPGTDYGYTF. The DNA for the CDR3 is TGTGCCAGCAGCCCCCGTCCCGGGACAGACTATGGCTACACCTTC.

This sequence joins TRBV16 and TRBJ1-5, with D uncertain. This CDR3 is built from 12 residues. CDR1 and CDR2 from the germline V gene are KGHSY and FQNENV. V was pared by 4 bases and J by 4 bases, with 5 bases between. DNA for the CDR3: TGTGCCAGCAGCCCGGTGAATCAGCCCCAGCATTTT. Protein: CASSPVNQPQHF.

In the case of this clone: This sample includes further DNA sequences coding for the same CDR3. The gene calls are TRBV5-6 and TRBJ2-7; D possibly corresponds to TRBD2 (5 bases). CDR1 and CDR2 (germline): SGHDT, YYEEEE. Trimming shortened V by 0 bases and J by 6 bases, and 7 bases separated the two germline ends. This CDR3 has 12 residues. CDR3 protein: CASSLVRGEQYF. CDR3 DNA sequence: TGTGCCAGCAGCTTGGTTCGGGGCGAGCAGTACTTC.

The chain employs TRBV6-5 and TRBJ1-5; the match to TRBD1 covers 9 bases. The CDR3 extends over 15 amino acids. Germline CDR1 and CDR2: MNHEY and SVGAGI. The ends lost 6 bases at V and 0 bases at J; junction bases unmatched: 3. The CDR3 DNA follows: TGTGCCAGCAGGAGGACAGGGGCTAGCAATCAGCCCCAGCATTTT. This sequence encodes CASRRTGASNQPQHF.

V usage is TRBV29-1 and J usage is TRBJ2-3; 10 bases map to TRBD2. Germline V CDR1 and CDR2: SQVTM, ANQGSEA. The ends lost 3 bases at V and 4 bases at J; junction bases unmatched: 7. This CDR3 is 15 amino acids long. CDR3 nucleotide sequence: TGCAGCGTTGAGCCACGAGCGGGAGGGGCAGATACGCAGTATTTT. It translates to CSVEPRAGGADTQYF.

This clone showed up just a few times. The chain has TRBV6-5 and TRBJ2-7; possible D gene TRBD1, 7 bases. Trimming took off 2 bases at V and 3 bases at J, with 14 bases between the two ends. The CDR3 length is 15 residues. From germline, CDR1 is MNHEY and CDR2 SVGAGI. This CDR3 is CASSYRGDRNYEQYF. The CDR3 DNA reads as TGTGCCAGCAGTTACAGGGGGGACAGAAACTACGAGCAGTACTTC.

This chain joins TRBV7-9 and TRBJ1-5; no firm D call. Germline loops: CDR1 SEHNR, CDR2 FQNEAQ (reference sequence). This CDR3 is 12 amino acids long. V shed 5 bases and J shed 6 bases, with 8 bases lying between them. CDR3 nucleotide sequence: TGTGCCAGCAGCATCGAAAGTCAGCCCCAGCATTTT. Translated: CASSIESQPQHF.

Only one count was recorded for this clone. The chain carries TRBV7-8 and TRBJ1-2; D possibly corresponds to TRBD1 (5 bases). Germline loops: CDR1 SGHVS, CDR2 FQNEAQ. The ends were cut back, 5 bases at V and 0 bases at J, with 16 bases in the middle. The CDR3 covers 16 residues. CDR3 protein: CASSITGRGPNYGYTF. DNA of the CDR3: TGTGCCAGCAGCATCACGGGGCGCGGGCCTAACTATGGCTACACCTTC.

This sequence joins TRBV7-3 and TRBJ1-1, with a tentative D call TRBD1 (5 bases). The CDR3 is made up of 13 amino acids. V lost 7 bases to trimming and J lost 2 bases, with 11 bases between them. The germline V gene encodes CDR1 SGHTA and CDR2 FQGTGA. The CDR3 sequence is CASKVQANTEAFF. For the CDR3, the DNA is TGTGCCAGCAAAGTACAGGCAAACACTGAAGCTTTCTTT. The full variable domain, in which reference TRBV7-3 and TRBJ1-1 provide the parts outside the CDR3, is GAGVSQTPSNKVTEKGKYVELRCDPISGHTALYWYRQSLGQGPEFLIYFQGTGAADDSGLPNDRFFAVRPEGSVSTLKIQRTERGDSAVYLCASKVQANTEAFFGQGTRLTVV.

This clone was observed a few times. V usage is TRBV2 and J usage is TRBJ1-2; D is unresolved. This CDR3 spans 15 amino acids. CDR1 and CDR2 (germline): SNHLY, FYNNEI. The ends were cut back, 3 bases at V and 0 bases at J, with 11 bases in the middle. The DNA for the CDR3 is TGTGCCAGCAGTGATGGTAGTCGAGCTAACTATGGCTACACCTTC. Translation gives CASSDGSRANYGYTF.

The chain employs TRBV5-6 and TRBJ2-3; perhaps TRBD1 as D (6 bases). The CDR3 length is 13 residues. Trimming stripped 5 bases from V and 3 bases from J, with 10 bases between. The germline V gene has CDR1 SGHDT and CDR2 YYEEEE. The CDR3 sequence: CASSDRLTDTQYF. The CDR3 bases are TGTGCCAGCAGTGACAGGTTGACAGATACGCAGTATTTT.

The J gene is TRBJ1-2, the V gene TRBV25-1, with D possibly being TRBD1 (6 bases). CDR1 and CDR2 (germline): MGHDK, SYGVNS. This CDR3 contains 15 residues. The ends were cut back, 0 bases at V and 2 bases at J, with 10 bases in the middle. The CDR3 is CASSEYEGGNYGYTF. CDR3 bases: TGTGCCAGCAGTGAATATGAGGGGGGAAACTATGGCTACACCTTC.

This CDR3 reads CASSPRQSTDTQYF. In DNA form, the CDR3 reads TGTGCCAGCTCACCAAGGCAGAGCACAGATACGCAGTATTTT. V gene TRBV18 combines with J gene TRBJ2-3; D gene unclear. With 2 bases removed from V and 0 bases from J, the gap between germline ends came to 6 bases. This CDR3 is built from 14 residues. CDR1 and CDR2 from the germline V gene are KGHSH and LQKENI.

J is TRBJ2-2 and V is TRBV4-3; 12 bases map to TRBD2. This CDR3 has 21 residues. The V segment lost 5 bases and the J segment 0 bases; nucleotides outside the gene matches: 16. Per germline, CDR1 LGHNA and CDR2 YSLEER. The CDR3 nucleotides are TGCGCCAGCAGCAATCCACTAGCGGGGGGTGCACCAACTTCGAACACCGGGGAGCTGTTTTTT. Encoded protein: CASSNPLAGGAPTSNTGELFF.

The chain uses TRBV7-2 and TRBJ1-2; D unresolved. Per the germline V gene, CDR1 is SGHTA and CDR2 is FQGNSA. The CDR3 totals 11 residues. V was cut by 5 bases and J by 3 bases, with 4 bases left in between. This CDR3 reads CASSEYYGYTF. In DNA, the CDR3 is TGTGCCAGCAGCGAATACTATGGCTACACCTTC.

V and J are TRBV2 and TRBJ1-2; TRBD1 matches at 8 bases. V shed 2 bases, J shed 8 bases, and the junction held 10 bases outside the gene matches. The CDR3 runs to 15 residues. Looked up from germline, CDR1 is SNHLY and CDR2 is FYNNEI. In DNA form, the CDR3 reads TGTGCCAGCAGTGAAATGGTGACAGGGGTCGACGGCTACACCTTC. Translation gives CASSEMVTGVDGYTF. Combining the CDR3 with reference TRBV2 and TRBJ1-2 gives the whole variable domain EPEVTQTPSHQVTQMGQEVILRCVPISNHLYFYWYRQILGQKVEFLVSFYNNEISEKSEIFDDQFSVERPDGSNFTLKIRSTKLEDSAMYFCASSEMVTGVDGYTFGSGTRLTVV.

The V call is TRBV9, the J call TRBJ2-1, with 7 bases that match TRBD2. The V and J ends lost 0 bases and 4 bases, in that order; junction bases with no gene match: 4. Per germline, CDR1 SGDLS and CDR2 YYNGEE. This CDR3 comprises 15 residues. CDR3 sequence: CASSVAGGPYNEQFF. The DNA for the CDR3 is TGTGCCAGCAGCGTAGCGGGAGGCCCGTACAATGAGCAGTTCTTC.

The rearrangement joins TRBV6-6 to TRBJ1-6; D is perhaps TRBD1 (6 bases). CDR1 and CDR2 from the germline V gene are MNHNY and SVGAGI (reference sequence). The CDR3 sequence is 13 residues long. The V gene lost 7 bases and the J gene lost 9 bases, with 13 bases spanning the gap. The CDR3 coding sequence is TGTGCCAGCACCCCAGGGGTGATTTCACCCCTCCACTTT. This encodes CASTPGVISPLHF.

J is TRBJ1-1 and V is TRBV6-6, with D perhaps matching TRBD1 (6 bases). V gave up 2 bases and J gave up 2 bases, with 15 bases separating them. The CDR3 contains 16 residues. CDR1 is MNHNY and CDR2 is SVGAGI in the germline V gene (reference sequence). CDR3 residues: CASSYLSPTGNTEAFF. The CDR3 DNA reads as TGTGCCAGCAGTTACCTAAGCCCGACAGGAAACACTGAAGCTTTCTTT.

CDR3: CATSRGVNEKLFF. CDR3 DNA: TGTGCCACCAGCAGAGGGGTGAATGAAAAACTGTTTTTT. The genes are TRBV15 and TRBJ1-4; D unresolved. Germline CDR1 reads LNHNV; CDR2 reads YYDKDF (reference sequence). The CDR3 loop spans 13 amino acids. V lost 1 base and J lost 5, with 5 bases in between.